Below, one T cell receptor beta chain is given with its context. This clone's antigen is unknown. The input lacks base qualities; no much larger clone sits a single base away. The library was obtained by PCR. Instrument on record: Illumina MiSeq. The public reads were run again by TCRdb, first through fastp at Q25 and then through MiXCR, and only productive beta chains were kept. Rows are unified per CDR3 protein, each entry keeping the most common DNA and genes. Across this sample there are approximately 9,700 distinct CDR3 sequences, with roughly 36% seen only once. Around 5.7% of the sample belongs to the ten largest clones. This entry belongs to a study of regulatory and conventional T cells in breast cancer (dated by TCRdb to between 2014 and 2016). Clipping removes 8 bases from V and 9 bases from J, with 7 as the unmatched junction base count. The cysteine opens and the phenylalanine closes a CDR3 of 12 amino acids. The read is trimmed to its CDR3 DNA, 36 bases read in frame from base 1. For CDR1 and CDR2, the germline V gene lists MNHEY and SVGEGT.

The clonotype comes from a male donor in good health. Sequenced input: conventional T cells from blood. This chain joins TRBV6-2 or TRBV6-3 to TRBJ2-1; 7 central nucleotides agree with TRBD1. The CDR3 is CASSRGLGEQFF. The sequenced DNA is TGTGCCAGCTCCAGGGGGTTAGGTGAGCAGTTCTTC.